The rows below give T cell receptor beta chains drawn from one sample of a study of shared clonotypes between healthy human individuals. TCRdb's table, derived via immunoSEQ multiplex PCR, lists solely in-frame clones and lacks some. The sample lists about half a million clones; 70% to 80% were seen once. Material for sequencing was PBMCs. These receptors were collected from a woman aged 40 to 50 in good health. Some clones in this sample may be carry-over from other donors' samples. CDR3s include the opening cysteine and the closing phenylalanine or tryptophan. Expanded clones are given a class, and other clones once, few, many or no size at all.

V: TRBV30
length: 13
size: -
CDR3: CAWSVQGGSPLHF

V: TRBV27
length: 15
size: -
CDR3: CASREQGAGSYEQYF

V: TRBV7-7
length: 16
size: medium-sized
CDR3: CASSHNLGGQEETQYF

V: TRBV6-5
length: 16
size: few
CDR3: CASSYPGEVRSYEQYF

V: TRBV20-1
length: 10
size: few
CDR3: CSAAAGGYTF

V: TRBV7-2
length: 15
size: -
CDR3: CASSKGTGGLQPQHF

V: TRBV2
length: 13
size: -
CDR3: CASSIPSSYEQFF

V: TRBV7-9
length: 14
size: -
CDR3: CASRESGSIDEQFF

V: TRBV5-1
length: 15
size: -
CDR3: CASSPGTPSEETQYF

V: TRBV7-9
length: 12
size: few
CDR3: CASSSQGQPQHF

V: TRBV9
length: 16
size: -
CDR3: CASSAGTSANTGELFF

V: TRBV7-2
length: 15
size: -
CDR3: CASSLALAGGATQYF

V: TRBV4-1
length: 12
size: -
CDR3: CASSQAGFEQFF

V: TRBV6-4
length: 15
size: -
CDR3: CASSDLAGRKETQYF

V: TRBV4-3
length: 16
size: -
CDR3: CASSQDPPPRPNEQFF

V: TRBV29-1
length: 14
size: few
CDR3: CSVASWASNTEAFF

V: TRBV6-1
length: 14
size: -
CDR3: CASSEAGDTGELFF

V: TRBV28
length: 16
size: many
CDR3: CASSLVTSGMGNEQFF

V: TRBV29-1
length: 14
size: -
CDR3: CSVSRTSGYNEQFF

V: TRBV30
length: 12
size: -
CDR3: CAWGWGQSVQYF

V: TRBV20-1
length: 9
size: -
CDR3: CSARESQYF

V: TRBV5-1
length: 14
size: -
CDR3: CASSLLAAEETQYF

V: TRBV20-1
length: 11
size: once
CDR3: CSAEVSHEQYF

V: TRBV6-1
length: 15
size: once
CDR3: CASSDVTSGSYEQYF

V: TRBV18
length: 16
size: -
CDR3: CASSPPLAGIGYEQYF

V: TRBV11-2
length: 16
size: -
CDR3: CASSLVPRGDYNEQFF

V: TRBV5-4
length: 15
size: -
CDR3: CASSGGLDSYNEQFF

V: TRBV9
length: 14
size: -
CDR3: CASSVWGGTGELFF

V: TRBV15
length: 16
size: -
CDR3: CATSRDPGTGMHEQFF

V: TRBV15
length: 14
size: few
CDR3: CATSRAKGPYEQYF

V: TRBV9
length: 15
size: -
CDR3: CASAPSGRAYNEQFF

V: TRBV5-4
length: 16
size: -
CDR3: CASSDAGTGVTGELFF

V: TRBV4-2
length: 15
size: -
CDR3: CASSQDLPGTYEQYF

V: TRBV6-1
length: 15
size: -
CDR3: CASSVSLTTNEKLFF

V: TRBV6-7
length: 15
size: few
CDR3: CASSYSQGSGTEAFF

V: TRBV29-1
length: 12
size: -
CDR3: CSAGQGNYEQYF

V: TRBV21-1
length: 17
size: -
CDR3: CASSKGPSSGRIYEQYF

V: TRBV10-2
length: 17
size: -
CDR3: CASSGGGLGSGRNEQYF

V: TRBV28
length: 15
size: many
CDR3: CASSLVRQDIYGYTF

V: TRBV29-1
length: 13
size: -
CDR3: CSVEVGQGYGYTF

V: TRBV19
length: 16
size: many
CDR3: CASSVNPGTGANVLTF

V: TRBV5-1
length: 16
size: -
CDR3: CASSPDRGVMNTEAFF

V: TRBV5-3
length: 16
size: -
CDR3: CARYRLTRISGNTIYF

V: TRBV10-3
length: 13
size: -
CDR3: CAISESTRYEQYF

V: TRBV21-1
length: 15
size: -
CDR3: CASSIWDRGSYEQYF

V: TRBV6-5
length: 15
size: -
CDR3: CASSPRAPSVGELFF

V: TRBV19
length: 14
size: -
CDR3: CASSLLAATDEQYF

V: TRBV7-3
length: 15
size: -
CDR3: CASSLGLAGTGELFF

V: TRBV11-2
length: 14
size: -
CDR3: CASSLVQGIGEAFF

V: TRBV27
length: 16
size: -
CDR3: CASSPHREISNQPQHF

V: TRBV25-1
length: 17
size: -
CDR3: CASSVSVRGEPTDTQYF

V: TRBV12-1
length: 16
size: -
CDR3: CASSFMMDRASQPQHF

V: TRBV25-1
length: 18
size: -
CDR3: CASSERGKIESSYNEQFF